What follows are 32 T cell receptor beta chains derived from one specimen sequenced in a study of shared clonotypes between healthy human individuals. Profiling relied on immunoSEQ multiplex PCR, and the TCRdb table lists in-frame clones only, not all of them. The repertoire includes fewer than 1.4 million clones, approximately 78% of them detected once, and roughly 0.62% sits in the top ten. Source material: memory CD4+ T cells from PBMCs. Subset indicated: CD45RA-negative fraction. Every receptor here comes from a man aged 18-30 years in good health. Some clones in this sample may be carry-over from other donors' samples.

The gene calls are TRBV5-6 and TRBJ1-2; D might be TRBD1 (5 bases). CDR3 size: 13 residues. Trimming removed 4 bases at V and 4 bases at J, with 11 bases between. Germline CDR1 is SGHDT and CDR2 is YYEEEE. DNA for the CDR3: TGTGCCAGCAGCCCGCGACAGATCTATGGCTACACCTTC. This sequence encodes CASSPRQIYGYTF.

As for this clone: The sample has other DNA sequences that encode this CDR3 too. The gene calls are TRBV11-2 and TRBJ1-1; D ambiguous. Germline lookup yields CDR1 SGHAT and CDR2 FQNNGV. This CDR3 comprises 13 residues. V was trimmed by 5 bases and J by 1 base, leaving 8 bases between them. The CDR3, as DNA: TGTGCCAGCAGCCCTCGGGGGAACACTGAAGCTTTCTTT. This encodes CASSPRGNTEAFF.

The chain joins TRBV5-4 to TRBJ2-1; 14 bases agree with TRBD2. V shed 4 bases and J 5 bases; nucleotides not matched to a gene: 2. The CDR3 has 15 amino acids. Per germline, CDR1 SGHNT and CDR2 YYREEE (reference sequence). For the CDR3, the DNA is TGTGCCAGCAGCATGACTAGCGGGAGGGACAATGAGCAGTTCTTC. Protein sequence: CASSMTSGRDNEQFF.

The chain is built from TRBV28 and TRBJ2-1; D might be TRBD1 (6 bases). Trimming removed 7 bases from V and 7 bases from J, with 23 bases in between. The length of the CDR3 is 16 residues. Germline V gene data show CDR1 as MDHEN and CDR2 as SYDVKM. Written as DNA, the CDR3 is TGTGCCAGCATTAATGGTGATCGACAGGCCTCGAATGAGCAGTTCTTC. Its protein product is CASINGDRQASNEQFF.

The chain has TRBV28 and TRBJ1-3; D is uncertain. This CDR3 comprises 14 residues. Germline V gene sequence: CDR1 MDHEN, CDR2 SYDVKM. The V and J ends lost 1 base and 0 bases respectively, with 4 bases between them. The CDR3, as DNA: TGTGCCAGCAGTTTATATATCTCTGGAAACACCATATATTTT. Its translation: CASSLYISGNTIYF.

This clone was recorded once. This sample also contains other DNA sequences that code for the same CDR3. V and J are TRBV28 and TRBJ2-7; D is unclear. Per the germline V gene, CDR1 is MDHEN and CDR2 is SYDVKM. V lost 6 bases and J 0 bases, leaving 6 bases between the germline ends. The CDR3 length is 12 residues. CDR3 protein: CASRGGSYEQYF. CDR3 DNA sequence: TGTGCCAGCAGAGGTGGCTCCTACGAGCAGTACTTC.

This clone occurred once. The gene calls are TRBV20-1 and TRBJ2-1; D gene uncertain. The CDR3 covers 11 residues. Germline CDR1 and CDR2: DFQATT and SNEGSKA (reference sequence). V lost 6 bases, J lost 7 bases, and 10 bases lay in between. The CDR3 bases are TGCAGTGCCCCACCTACGAATGAGCAGTTCTTC. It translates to CSAPPTNEQFF.

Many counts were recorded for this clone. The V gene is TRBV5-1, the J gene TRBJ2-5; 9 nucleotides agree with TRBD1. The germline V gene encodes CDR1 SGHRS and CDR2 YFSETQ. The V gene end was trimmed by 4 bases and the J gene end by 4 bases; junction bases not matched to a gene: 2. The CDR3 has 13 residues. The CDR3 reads CASSETGGETQYF. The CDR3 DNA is TGCGCCAGCAGCGAGACAGGGGGAGAGACCCAGTACTTC.

The CDR3 coding sequence is TGTGCCAGCAGCAAACAGGGTTACGAGCAGTACTTC. Translating gives CASSKQGYEQYF. The genes are TRBV21-1 and TRBJ2-7; the tabulated D call, TRBD1, remains unverified against the DNA. TRBV21-1 is a pseudogene locus. CDR3 length equals 12 residues.

CDR3 coding DNA: TGCGCCAGCAGCTTGGGTTCGGCCTCCACCGGCTACACCTTC. It specifies CASSLGSASTGYTF. V usage is TRBV5-1 and J usage is TRBJ1-2; D ambiguous. V was cut by 0 bases and J by 8 bases, with 14 bases left in between. The CDR3 contains 14 residues. Germline loops: CDR1 SGHRS, CDR2 YFSETQ.

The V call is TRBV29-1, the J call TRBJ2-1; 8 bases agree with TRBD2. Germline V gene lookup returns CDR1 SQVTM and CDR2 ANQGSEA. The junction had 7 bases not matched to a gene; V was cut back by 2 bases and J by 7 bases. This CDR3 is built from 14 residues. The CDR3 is CSVERSGRLNEQFF. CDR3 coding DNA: TGCAGCGTTGAACGCAGCGGGAGACTAAATGAGCAGTTCTTC.

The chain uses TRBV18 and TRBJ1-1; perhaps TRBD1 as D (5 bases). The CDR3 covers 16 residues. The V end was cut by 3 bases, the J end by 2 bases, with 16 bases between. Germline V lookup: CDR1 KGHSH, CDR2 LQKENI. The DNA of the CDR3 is TGTGCCAGCTCACCCCCGGGGGTCGGAGAAAACACTGAAGCTTTCTTT. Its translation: CASSPPGVGENTEAFF.

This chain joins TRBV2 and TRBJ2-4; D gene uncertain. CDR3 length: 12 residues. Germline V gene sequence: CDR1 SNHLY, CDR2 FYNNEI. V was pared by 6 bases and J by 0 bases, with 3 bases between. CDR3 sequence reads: CASSLAKNIQYF. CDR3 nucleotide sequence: TGTGCCAGCAGCCTAGCCAAAAACATTCAGTACTTC.

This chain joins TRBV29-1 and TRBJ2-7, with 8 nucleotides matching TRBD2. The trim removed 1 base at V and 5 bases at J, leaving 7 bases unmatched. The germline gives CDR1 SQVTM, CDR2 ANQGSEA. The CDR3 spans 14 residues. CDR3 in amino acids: CSVEGGGQFHEQYF. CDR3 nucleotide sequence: TGCAGCGTTGAAGGCGGGGGGCAATTCCACGAGCAGTACTTC.

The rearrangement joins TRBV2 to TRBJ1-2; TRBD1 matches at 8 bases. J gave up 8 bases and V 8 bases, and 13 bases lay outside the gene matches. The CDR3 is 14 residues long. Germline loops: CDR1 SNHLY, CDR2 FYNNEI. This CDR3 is CASGQGPRASGYTF. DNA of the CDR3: TGTGCCAGCGGACAGGGCCCTAGGGCGTCGGGCTACACCTTC.

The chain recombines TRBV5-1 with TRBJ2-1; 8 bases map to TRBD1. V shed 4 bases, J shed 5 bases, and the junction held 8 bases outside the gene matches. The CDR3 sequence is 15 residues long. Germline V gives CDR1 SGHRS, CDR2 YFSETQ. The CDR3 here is CASSIPTGANNEQFF. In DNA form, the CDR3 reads TGCGCCAGCAGCATCCCGACAGGGGCGAACAATGAGCAGTTCTTC.

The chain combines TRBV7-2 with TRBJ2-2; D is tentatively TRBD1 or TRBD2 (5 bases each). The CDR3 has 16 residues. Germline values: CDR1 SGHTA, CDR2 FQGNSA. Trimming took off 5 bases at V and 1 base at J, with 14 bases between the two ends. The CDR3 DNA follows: TGTGCCAGCAGCGACTTCGGGGCCCGGAACACCGGGGAGCTGTTTTTT. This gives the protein CASSDFGARNTGELFF.

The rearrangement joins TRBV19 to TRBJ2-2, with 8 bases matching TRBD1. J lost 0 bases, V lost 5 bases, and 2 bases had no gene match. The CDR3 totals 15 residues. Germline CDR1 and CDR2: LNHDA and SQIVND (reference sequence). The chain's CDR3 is CASSADRANTGELFF. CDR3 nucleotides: TGTGCCAGTAGTGCGGACAGGGCGAACACCGGGGAGCTGTTTTTT. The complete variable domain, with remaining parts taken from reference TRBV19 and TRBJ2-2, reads DGGITQSPKYLFRKEGQNVTLSCEQNLNHDAMYWYRQDPGQGLRLIYYSQIVNDFQKGDIAEGYSVSREKKESFPLTVTSAQKNPTAFYLCASSADRANTGELFFGEGSRLTVL.

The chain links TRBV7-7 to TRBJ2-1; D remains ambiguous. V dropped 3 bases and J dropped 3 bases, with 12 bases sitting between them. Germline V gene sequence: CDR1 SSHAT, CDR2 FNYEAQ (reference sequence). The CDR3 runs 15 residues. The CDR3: CASSFRADDYNEQFF. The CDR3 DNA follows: TGTGCCAGCAGCTTTAGAGCCGACGACTACAATGAGCAGTTCTTC.

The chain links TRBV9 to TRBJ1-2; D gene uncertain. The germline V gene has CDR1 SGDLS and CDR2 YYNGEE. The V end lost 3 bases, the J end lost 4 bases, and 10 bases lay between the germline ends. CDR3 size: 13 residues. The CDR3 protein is CASSASGVYGYTF. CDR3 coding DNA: TGTGCCAGCAGCGCCTCAGGAGTCTATGGCTACACCTTC.

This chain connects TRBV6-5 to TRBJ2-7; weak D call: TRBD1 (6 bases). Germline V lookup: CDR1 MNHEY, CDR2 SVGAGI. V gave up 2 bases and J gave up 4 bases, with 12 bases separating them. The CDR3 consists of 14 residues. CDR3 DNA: TGTGCCAGCAGTTACCGATCACAGGGATACGAGCAGTACTTC. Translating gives CASSYRSQGYEQYF.

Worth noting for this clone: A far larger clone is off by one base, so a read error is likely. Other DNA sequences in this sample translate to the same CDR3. CDR3: CASSEGETQYF. CDR3 coding DNA: TGTGCCAGCAGCGAGGGGGAGACCCAGTACTTC. The V gene is TRBV5-4, the J gene TRBJ2-5; perhaps D is TRBD1 or TRBD2 (5 bases each). The CDR3 sequence is 11 residues long. V was cut by 4 bases and J by 5 bases, with 6 bases left in between. Germline-derived CDR1 and CDR2 are SGHNT and YYREEE (reference sequence).

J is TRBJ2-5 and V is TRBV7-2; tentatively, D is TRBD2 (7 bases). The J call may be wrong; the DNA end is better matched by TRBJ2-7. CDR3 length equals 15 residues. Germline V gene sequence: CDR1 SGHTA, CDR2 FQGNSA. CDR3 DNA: TGTGCCAGCAGCTTCGGGGGGCGGGACTCCTACGAGCAGTACTTC. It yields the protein CASSFGGRDSYEQYF.

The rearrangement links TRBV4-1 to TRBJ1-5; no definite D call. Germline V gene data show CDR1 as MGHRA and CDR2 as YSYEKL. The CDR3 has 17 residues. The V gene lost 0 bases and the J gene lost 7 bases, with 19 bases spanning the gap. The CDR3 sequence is CASSQERGLTGRQPQHF. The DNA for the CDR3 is TGCGCCAGCAGCCAAGAACGAGGATTGACGGGGAGACAGCCCCAGCATTTT.

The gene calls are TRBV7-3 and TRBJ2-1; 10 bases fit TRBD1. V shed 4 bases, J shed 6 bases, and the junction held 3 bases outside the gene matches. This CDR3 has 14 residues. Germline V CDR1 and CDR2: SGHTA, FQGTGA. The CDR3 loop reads CASSSGQGGNEQFF. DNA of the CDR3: TGTGCCAGCAGCTCCGGACAGGGGGGCAATGAGCAGTTCTTC. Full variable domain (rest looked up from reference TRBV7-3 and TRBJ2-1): GAGVSQTPSNKVTEKGKYVELRCDPISGHTALYWYRQSLGQGPEFLIYFQGTGAADDSGLPNDRFFAVRPEGSVSTLKIQRTERGDSAVYLCASSSGQGGNEQFFGPGTRLTVL.

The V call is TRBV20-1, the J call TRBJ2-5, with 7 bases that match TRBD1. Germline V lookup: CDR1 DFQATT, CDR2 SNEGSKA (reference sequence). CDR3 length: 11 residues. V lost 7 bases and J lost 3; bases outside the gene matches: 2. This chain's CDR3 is CSGQGEETQYF. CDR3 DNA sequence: TGCAGTGGACAGGGAGAAGAGACCCAGTACTTC.

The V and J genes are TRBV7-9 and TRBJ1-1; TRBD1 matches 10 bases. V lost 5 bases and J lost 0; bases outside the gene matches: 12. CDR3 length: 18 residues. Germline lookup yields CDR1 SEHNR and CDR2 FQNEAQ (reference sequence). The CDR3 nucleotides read TGTGCCAGCAGCCCACCGCGACAGGGGGCTTGGATGAACACTGAAGCTTTCTTT. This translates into CASSPPRQGAWMNTEAFF. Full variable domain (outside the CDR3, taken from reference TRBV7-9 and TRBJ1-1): DTGVSQNPRHKITKRGQNVTFRCDPISEHNRLYWYRQTLGQGPEFLTYFQNEAQLEKSRLLSDRFSAERPKGSFSTLEIQRTEQGDSAMYLCASSPPRQGAWMNTEAFFGQGTRLTVV.

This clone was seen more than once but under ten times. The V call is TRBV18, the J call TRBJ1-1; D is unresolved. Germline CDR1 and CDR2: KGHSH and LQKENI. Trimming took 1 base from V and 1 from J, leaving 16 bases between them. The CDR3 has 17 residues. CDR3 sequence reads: CASSPLNMAAGNTEAFF. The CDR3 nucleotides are TGTGCCAGCTCACCACTTAACATGGCAGCGGGGAACACTGAAGCTTTCTTT.

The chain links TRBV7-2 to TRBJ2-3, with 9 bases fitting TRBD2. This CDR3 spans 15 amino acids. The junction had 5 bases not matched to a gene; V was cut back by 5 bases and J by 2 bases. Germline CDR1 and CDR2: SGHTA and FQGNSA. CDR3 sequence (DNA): TGTGCCAGCAGCAGTAGCGGGAGAAACACAGATACGCAGTATTTT. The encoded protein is CASSSSGRNTDTQYF.

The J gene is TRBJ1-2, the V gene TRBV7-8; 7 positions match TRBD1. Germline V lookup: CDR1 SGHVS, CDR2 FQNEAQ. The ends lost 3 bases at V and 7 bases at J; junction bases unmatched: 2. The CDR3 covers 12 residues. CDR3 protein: CASSFGDSGYTF. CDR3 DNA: TGTGCCAGCAGCTTCGGGGACAGTGGCTACACCTTC.

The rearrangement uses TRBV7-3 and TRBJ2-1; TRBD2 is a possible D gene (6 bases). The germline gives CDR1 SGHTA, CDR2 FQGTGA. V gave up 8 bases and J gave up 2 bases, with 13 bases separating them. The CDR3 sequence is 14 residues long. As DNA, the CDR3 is TGTGCCAGCGCCCAGGAGGGCACCTACAATGAGCAGTTCTTC. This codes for CASAQEGTYNEQFF. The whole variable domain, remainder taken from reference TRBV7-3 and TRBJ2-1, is GAGVSQTPSNKVTEKGKYVELRCDPISGHTALYWYRQSLGQGPEFLIYFQGTGAADDSGLPNDRFFAVRPEGSVSTLKIQRTERGDSAVYLCASAQEGTYNEQFFGPGTRLTVL.

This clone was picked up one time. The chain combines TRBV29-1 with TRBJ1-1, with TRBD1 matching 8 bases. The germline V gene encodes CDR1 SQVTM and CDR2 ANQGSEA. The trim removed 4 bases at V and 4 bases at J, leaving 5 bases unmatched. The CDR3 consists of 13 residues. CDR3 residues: CSVGTGQATEAFF. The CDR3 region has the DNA TGCAGCGTTGGGACAGGGCAAGCCACTGAAGCTTTCTTT.